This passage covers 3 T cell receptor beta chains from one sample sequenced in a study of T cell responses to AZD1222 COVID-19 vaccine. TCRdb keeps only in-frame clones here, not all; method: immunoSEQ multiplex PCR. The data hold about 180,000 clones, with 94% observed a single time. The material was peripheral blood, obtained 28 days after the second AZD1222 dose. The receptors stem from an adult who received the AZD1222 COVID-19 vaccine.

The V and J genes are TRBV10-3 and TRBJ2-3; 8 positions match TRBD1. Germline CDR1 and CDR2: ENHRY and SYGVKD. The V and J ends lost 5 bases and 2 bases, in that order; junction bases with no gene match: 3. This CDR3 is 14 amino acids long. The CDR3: CAISSGGDTDTQYF. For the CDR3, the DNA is TGTGCCATCAGTTCAGGGGGCGACACAGATACGCAGTATTTT.

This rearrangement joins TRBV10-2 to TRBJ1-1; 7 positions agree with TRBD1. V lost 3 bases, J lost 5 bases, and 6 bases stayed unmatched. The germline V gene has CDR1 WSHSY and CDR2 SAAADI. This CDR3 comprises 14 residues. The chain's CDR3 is CASSEKGAGTEAFF. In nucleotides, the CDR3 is TGCGCCAGCAGTGAAAAGGGGGCCGGAACTGAAGCTTTCTTT.

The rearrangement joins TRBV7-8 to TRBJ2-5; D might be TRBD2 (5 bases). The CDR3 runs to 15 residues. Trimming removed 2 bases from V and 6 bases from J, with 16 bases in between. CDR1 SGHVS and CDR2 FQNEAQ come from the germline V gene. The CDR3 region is CASSLLLEVRKTQYF. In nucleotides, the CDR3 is TGTGCCAGCAGCTTATTGTTGGAGGTTAGAAAGACCCAGTACTTC.